Shown below are 20 T cell receptor beta chains from a single sample sequenced in a study of T cell changes during pregnancy in multiple sclerosis (dated by TCRdb to about 2019). The library was built by means of the immunoSEQ multiplex PCR assay. Entries here come from immuneACCESS through TCRdb and include only in-frame sequences with V and J called. Some clones fail to appear in such tables; in the studies checked, an unresolved V gene covers under half of the shortfall, and the cause of the remainder is unknown. The sample records about 40,000 clones, 70% to 90% of which are singletons. Clones ranked in the top ten supply 0.75% to 1% of the sample. The starting material was CD4+ T cells from peripheral blood mononuclear cells, obtained after pregnancy. The receptor set was obtained from a female donor with multiple sclerosis, enrolled in a pregnancy study.

V and J are TRBV4-3 and TRBJ1-2; no clear D gene. Germline V gene sequence: CDR1 LGHNA, CDR2 YSLEER. The CDR3 has 15 residues. V was clipped by 3 bases and J by 4 bases, with 15 bases between them. CDR3 nucleotides: TGCGCCAGCAGCCACCTTGATGCCGGGATCTATGGCTACACCTTC. Its translation is CASSHLDAGIYGYTF.

This sequence joins TRBV6-4 and TRBJ1-2; D gene ambiguous. Germline V lookup: CDR1 MRHNA, CDR2 SNTAGT. The ends were cut back, 8 bases at V and 0 bases at J, with 16 bases in the middle. The CDR3 contains 15 residues. The CDR3 sequence: CASSGPRRANYGYTF. The CDR3 region has the DNA TGTGCCAGCTCAGGTCCGAGGAGGGCTAACTATGGCTACACCTTC.

The CDR3 DNA sequence: TGTGCCAGCAGCTACCCCGGGACAGGGGCGACGGGTGGCTACACCTTC. It encodes CASSYPGTGATGGYTF. The rearrangement joins TRBV7-8 to TRBJ1-2; 10 nucleotides line up with TRBD1. This CDR3 spans 16 amino acids. Per germline, CDR1 SGHVS and CDR2 FQNEAQ. Losses at the gene ends were 4 bases for V and 7 bases for J; bases not matched to a gene: 12.

The chain couples TRBV5-4 to TRBJ1-1; D not resolved. Trimming took 8 bases from V and 7 from J, leaving 18 bases between them. Germline assignment: CDR1 SGHNT and CDR2 YYREEE (reference sequence). The CDR3 sequence is 13 residues long. The chain's CDR3 is CASRAPGGIEAFF. In DNA, the CDR3 is TGTGCCAGTCGAGCTCCCGGAGGTATTGAAGCTTTCTTT.

This clone came up once. This sequence joins TRBV5-1 and TRBJ2-3; 7 nucleotides align to TRBD1. V lost 4 bases, J lost 5 bases, and 7 bases stayed unmatched. Germline assignment: CDR1 SGHRS and CDR2 YFSETQ. The CDR3 length is 14 residues. The CDR3 sequence is CASSHGTAKDTQYF. The DNA for the CDR3 is TGCGCCAGCAGCCACGGGACAGCGAAAGATACGCAGTATTTT.

This clone was observed a single time. The rearrangement joins TRBV5-1 to TRBJ2-1, with 9 positions matching TRBD1. Germline V lookup: CDR1 SGHRS, CDR2 YFSETQ. The V and J ends lost 7 bases and 3 bases, in that order; junction bases with no gene match: 8. The CDR3 sequence is 15 residues long. The CDR3 loop reads CASYQPGQGYNEQFF. Here the CDR3 DNA reads TGCGCCAGCTACCAACCGGGACAGGGCTACAATGAGCAGTTCTTC.

The J gene is TRBJ1-2, the V gene TRBV7-2; the match to TRBD1 covers 7 bases. CDR3 length: 13 residues. V lost 3 bases and J lost 4; bases outside the gene matches: 2. Germline V gene lookup returns CDR1 SGHTA and CDR2 FQGNSA. The DNA of the CDR3 is TGTGCCAGCAGCTTCACAGGGGCCTATGGCTACACCTTC. It specifies CASSFTGAYGYTF.

CDR3 in DNA: TGTGCCAGCAGTTTATATGACAGGGTAGTACACTTT. As protein: CASSLYDRVVHF. V gene TRBV28 combines with J gene TRBJ1-6; 7 bases fit TRBD1. J was trimmed by 19 bases and V by 1 base; bases with no gene match: 7. The CDR3 sequence is 12 residues long. Germline V lookup: CDR1 MDHEN, CDR2 SYDVKM.

CDR3 protein: CASSLAAGEDVPLHF. CDR3 in DNA: TGTGCCAGCAGTCTGGCAGCGGGGGAGGATGTACCCCTCCACTTT. This rearrangement joins TRBV6-4 to TRBJ1-6; D is possibly TRBD1 (5 bases). The CDR3 runs to 15 residues. Trimming shortened V by 5 bases and J by 12 bases, and 20 bases separated the two germline ends. Germline CDR1 MRHNA, CDR2 SNTAGT.

V usage is TRBV18 and J usage is TRBJ1-1, with 7 bases fitting TRBD1. The V segment lost 3 bases and the J segment 5 bases; nucleotides outside the gene matches: 9. The germline V gene has CDR1 KGHSH and CDR2 LQKENI. The CDR3 covers 15 residues. The CDR3 bases are TGTGCCAGCTCACCCTTTGCAGGGGGAATTACTGAAGCTTTCTTT. It codes for CASSPFAGGITEAFF. Looking up the rest from reference TRBV18 and TRBJ1-1 gives the full variable domain: NAGVMQNPRHLVRRRGQEARLRCSPMKGHSHVYWYRQLPEEGLKFMVYLQKENIIDESGMPKERFSAEFPKEGPSILRIQQVVRGDSAAYFCASSPFAGGITEAFFGQGTRLTVV.

The gene calls are TRBV10-3 and TRBJ2-7, with 8 bases identical to TRBD1. This CDR3 contains 14 residues. V shed 8 bases and J 6 bases; nucleotides not matched to a gene: 12. Per germline, CDR1 ENHRY and CDR2 SYGVKD. Here the CDR3 reads CAIGLQGVGGEQYF. In DNA form, the CDR3 reads TGTGCCATCGGCTTACAGGGGGTGGGCGGCGAGCAGTACTTC.

This chain uses TRBV6-6 with TRBJ2-7; D might be TRBD2 (7 bases). Germline V gene data show CDR1 as MNHNY and CDR2 as SVGAGI (reference sequence). The CDR3 extends over 15 amino acids. V was clipped by 8 bases and J by 0 bases, with 17 bases between them. CDR3 sequence: CASSAGGGLSYEQYF. The CDR3 DNA reads TGTGCCAGCTCCGCAGGCGGGGGCCTCTCCTACGAGCAGTACTTC.

A single count supports this clone. The chain joins TRBV2 to TRBJ1-3; 7 bases match TRBD1. The CDR3 runs 14 residues. CDR1 SNHLY and CDR2 FYNNEI come from the germline V gene. J gave up 0 bases and V 6 bases, and 2 bases lay outside the gene matches. CDR3 in DNA: TGTGCCAGCAGGCAGGGGGGCTCTGGAAACACCATATATTTT. Its protein product is CASRQGGSGNTIYF. Drawing the rest from reference TRBV2 and TRBJ1-3, the complete variable domain is EPEVTQTPSHQVTQMGQEVILRCVPISNHLYFYWYRQILGQKVEFLVSFYNNEISEKSEIFDDQFSVERPDGSNFTLKIRSTKLEDSAMYFCASRQGGSGNTIYFGEGSWLTVV.

The gene calls are TRBV7-8 and TRBJ1-2, with D maybe TRBD1 (5 bases). The V gene's germline CDR1 is SGHVS and CDR2 FQNEAQ. This CDR3 has 14 residues. V gave up 5 bases and J gave up 8 bases, with 18 bases separating them. The CDR3 bases are TGTGCCAGCAGCACCAGAGCTGTTTCAGGGGGCTACACCTTC. This codes for CASSTRAVSGGYTF.

This clone was detected only a few times. The chain is built from TRBV11-2 and TRBJ2-1, with TRBD1 as a possible D gene (6 bases). V was trimmed by 1 base and J by 1 base, leaving 11 bases between them. Germline V gives CDR1 SGHAT, CDR2 FQNNGV. The CDR3 has 16 amino acids. The CDR3 loop is CASSLGPGASYNEQFF. CDR3 nucleotide sequence: TGTGCCAGCAGCTTAGGACCAGGGGCGTCCTACAATGAGCAGTTCTTC.

J is TRBJ2-7 and V is TRBV2; D is uncertain. The CDR3 extends over 12 amino acids. The germline V and J ends were trimmed by 4 bases and 0 bases, with 4 bases remaining between them. Germline-derived CDR1 and CDR2 are SNHLY and FYNNEI. The CDR3 nucleotides are TGTGCCAGCAGTGTCAGCTCCTACGAGCAGTACTTC. Translation gives CASSVSSYEQYF.

V gene TRBV27 combines with J gene TRBJ2-7; possible D gene TRBD2, 6 bases. The CDR3 covers 16 residues. Looked up from germline, CDR1 is MNHEY and CDR2 is SMNVEV (reference sequence). V gave up 0 bases and J gave up 3 bases, with 15 bases separating them. CDR3 sequence reads: CASSLSISAGIYEQYF. The DNA for the CDR3 is TGTGCCAGCAGTTTATCGATATCTGCGGGAATCTACGAGCAGTACTTC.

The chain has TRBV15 and TRBJ1-2, with 8 bases identical to TRBD1. CDR1 and CDR2 from the germline V gene are LNHNV and YYDKDF (reference sequence). Trimming removed 5 bases from V and 3 bases from J; junction bases left unmatched: 2. The CDR3 is 13 residues long. CDR3 protein: CATSPGQDYGYTF. The DNA for the CDR3 is TGTGCCACCAGCCCGGGACAGGACTATGGCTACACCTTC. The full variable domain, with the rest looked up from reference TRBV15 and TRBJ1-2, is DAMVIQNPRYQVTQFGKPVTLSCSQTLNHNVMYWYQQKSSQAPKLLFHYYDKDFNNEADTPDNFQSRRPNTSFCFLDIRSPGLGDTAMYLCATSPGQDYGYTFGSGTRLTVV.

V is TRBV11-2 and J is TRBJ2-1, with D possibly being TRBD2 (6 bases). Looked up from germline, CDR1 is SGHAT and CDR2 is FQNNGV. Trimming removed 5 bases at V and 9 bases at J, with 14 bases between. This CDR3 contains 13 residues. This CDR3 is CASSGERGLEQFF. The CDR3 nucleotides are TGTGCCAGCAGCGGTGAACGGGGACTTGAGCAGTTCTTC.

The chain uses TRBV7-8 and TRBJ2-7; D possibly corresponds to TRBD1 (7 bases). Germline CDR1 and CDR2: SGHVS and FQNEAQ. The CDR3 sequence is 16 residues long. Trimming cost V 6 bases and J 6 bases, with 24 bases left between them. As DNA, the CDR3 is TGTGCCAGCAGGCTTACTCGGACAGGAGGGATAGGCGAGCAGTACTTC. Protein: CASRLTRTGGIGEQYF. The full variable domain, rest sourced from reference TRBV7-8 and TRBJ2-7, is GAGVSQSPRYKVAKRGQDVALRCDPISGHVSLFWYQQALGQGPEFLTYFQNEAQLDKSGLPSDRFFAERPEGSVSTLKIQRTQQEDSAVYLCASRLTRTGGIGEQYFGPGTRLTVT.